This TCR beta chain originates from a study of blood T cells in healthy people across ages (dated by TCRdb to 2013 to 2016). Background for the entire study: In model experiments, template switching captured about one uniquely barcoded TCR beta cDNA molecule for every two T cells. To avoid experimental bias, donors of different ages were distributed randomly across sequencing lanes. Four age groups were formed from the donors: young (average about 15 years), middle-aged (around 37), aged (62) and long-lived (around 82). Age-related changes in TCR beta repertoire diversity were measured in the study by deep sequencing normalized with unique cDNA molecular identifiers. Two additional independent replicas of 1 million unique cDNA reads from the same blood draw were analyzed for two donors (one aged 18 to 30 and one aged 80 or older).

Libraries were prepared through 5' RACE. The listed sequencing device is Illumina HiSeq 2500. A second PCR of roughly 6 to 11 cycles was run with a J-beta primer mix and a sample-barcoded 5' primer. A template-switch 5' adaptor carrying 12 random nucleotides introduced a unique molecular identifier onto each TCR beta cDNA molecule. Each sample yielded at least 3 million CDR3-containing paired-end reads. First-strand cDNA synthesis was performed from all RNA using the Mint cDNA synthesis kit, with priming by a TRBC-specific oligonucleotide. Following uracil-DNA glycosylase treatment, a first 18-cycle PCR with universal primers M1SS and BC2_uni_R was performed on all cDNA. As for the authors' bioinformatics: For normalization, 1 million high-quality reads were randomly selected from each sample, with every read carrying a distinct molecular identifier. Reads sharing molecular identifiers were discarded rather than binned into consensus sequences. CDR3 identification, clonotype clustering and error correction used MiTCR with a Q25 quality threshold and the strictest error-elimination algorithm. Lower-bound total TCR beta diversity was estimated with a nonparametric unseen species model using Euler transformation. TCRdb trimmed the raw reads at Q25, called clones with MiXCR and kept productive beta chains. Each CDR3 protein gets just one entry, which takes the most common genes and DNA from the rows behind it. For this entry, the V and J calls and clone size follow TCRdb and not the study's own pipeline. Recorded for this sample are about 900,000 distinct CDR3 sequences; under 50% of them occurred a single time. The top ten hold roughly 13% of the sample.

Results and caveats for the whole study, not just this receptor: Observed TCR beta diversity correlated strongly with the percentage of naive T cells measured by flow cytometry. Because donor CMV infection status was unknown, age-related changes in expanded clonotypes were potentially confounded. The long-lived group showed more naive CD4+ T cells, fewer expanded clones and increased TCR diversity than the aged group, suggesting age selection. As age increased, observed TCR beta diversity per million T cells dropped in a roughly linear way, and a significant reduction was already evident by age about 40. Estimates of total diversity based on one million sequenced T cells were considered lower bounds and underestimates. Conclusive comparison of naive and antigen-experienced compartments was prevented by the profiling of bulk unsorted PBMCs.

Systemically healthy Caucasian individuals from Russia, approximately 39 in total and aged roughly 6 to 100 years, were included as donors. Each donor gave about 11 milliliters of peripheral blood, drawn into EDTA-treated Vacutainer tubes. PBMCs were isolated by Ficoll-Paque density-gradient centrifugation, with at least 6 million obtained per sample. Trizol reagent was used to extract total RNA from the PBMCs, yielding at least 5 micrograms per sample. For every donor, an aliquot of PBMCs went through flow cytometry to measure the percentages of naive CD45RAhigh/CD27high T cells. A remark on this clonotype: Its antigen has not been determined. No base quality values were provided; no much bigger clone lies one nucleotide off.

CDR1 and CDR2 were assigned from the germline V gene as SGHAT and FQNNGV. Trimming accounts for 5 bases at V and 3 bases at J, while the number of junction bases matched to no gene is 5. Spanning cysteine to phenylalanine, the CDR3 consists of 15 amino acids. Only CDR3 DNA is held: 45 bases, read in frame from base 1. Material: blood. The TCR comes from a man younger than 45 in good health. The chain uses TRBV11-2 and TRBJ2-1; 9 of the junction bases match TRBD1. In nucleotide form, the sequence is TGTGCCAGCAGCCCGGGACAGGGCTTCTACAATGAGCAGTTCTTC. Its protein reads: CASSPGQGFYNEQFF.